The 6 T cell receptor beta chains given below trace back to one sample, sequenced in a study of technical replicates of blood from a handful of donors. Repertoires were generated with immunoSEQ multiplex PCR, while TCRdb's copy carries only in-frame clones and drops some. Here the sample spans some 70,000 clones, over 95% being singletons. The sample taken for sequencing was T cells isolated from PBMCs. These receptors came from a human donor in good health.

This rearrangement joins TRBV5-4 to TRBJ2-5; 11 bases match TRBD2. With V trimmed by 6 bases and J by 1 base, 8 bases remained unmatched. There are 16 residues in the CDR3. The germline V gene has CDR1 SGHNT and CDR2 YYREEE (reference sequence). This chain's CDR3 is CASTKGSGGVQETQYF. The CDR3 coding sequence is TGTGCCAGCACCAAGGGTAGCGGGGGGGTCCAAGAGACCCAGTACTTC.

This chain uses TRBV30 with TRBJ2-7, with D perhaps matching TRBD2 (6 bases). V shed 2 bases and J shed 4 bases, with 12 bases lying between them. The CDR3 contains 13 residues. Germline V gene sequence: CDR1 GTSNPN, CDR2 SVGIG (reference sequence). For the CDR3, the DNA is TGTGCCTGGAGTCCCCCTGGGGGGTACGAGCAGTACTTC. As protein: CAWSPPGGYEQYF.

The rearrangement uses TRBV21-1 and TRBJ2-2; TRBD2 was called by the table and not checked on the DNA. TRBV21-1 is deemed a pseudogene. This CDR3 region has 14 residues. Written as DNA, the CDR3 is TGTGCCAGCAGCAACCTTAGCCCCACCGGGGAGCTGTTTTTT. Its protein is CASSNLSPTGELFF.

The chain joins TRBV7-6 to TRBJ1-4; 7 nucleotides align to TRBD1. Germline V CDR1 and CDR2: SGHVS, FNYEAQ. The CDR3 runs 13 residues. V trimming: 5 bases; J trimming: 8 bases; junction bases outside the gene matches: 5. CDR3 coding DNA: TGTGCCAGCAGCCGGGACAGCTTCGAAAAACTGTTTTTT. It specifies CASSRDSFEKLFF.

This clone was seen once. This chain uses TRBV6-5 with TRBJ1-1; D is ambiguous. Germline V gene data show CDR1 as MNHEY and CDR2 as SVGAGI. The ends were cut back, 4 bases at V and 1 base at J, with 4 bases in the middle. CDR3 length: 12 amino acids. CDR3 sequence: CASSSENTEAFF. The CDR3 DNA is TGTGCCAGCAGTTCAGAGAACACTGAAGCTTTCTTT.

This chain links TRBV6-5 with TRBJ1-1, with D unresolved. Per germline, CDR1 MNHEY and CDR2 SVGAGI. This CDR3 is built from 15 residues. The germline V and J ends were trimmed by 8 bases and 3 bases, with 19 bases remaining between them. In DNA, the CDR3 is TGTGCCAGCCGCGATCTCGGAGGGTCGGACACTGAAGCTTTCTTT. Translated: CASRDLGGSDTEAFF.